What follows are 20 T cell receptor beta chains derived from one specimen sequenced in a study of identifying expanded T cells in peripheral blood. Sequenced by immunoSEQ multiplex PCR; TCRdb stores in-frame clones only, minus some. Among 70,000 to 95,000 clones listed, almost 90% were seen once. Sequenced input: blood. The receptors were sampled from a person between 18 and 69 years old in good health.

The chain recombines TRBV6-5 with TRBJ2-5; unclear D gene. CDR3 length: 14 residues. Germline V gene lookup returns CDR1 MNHEY and CDR2 SVGAGI. V dropped 0 bases and J dropped 5 bases, with 10 bases sitting between them. Here the CDR3 reads CASSYSPAYETQYF. As DNA, the CDR3 is TGTGCCAGCAGTTACTCTCCAGCGTACGAGACCCAGTACTTC.

The J gene is TRBJ2-7, the V gene TRBV4-1; possibly TRBD1 or TRBD2 for D (5 bases each). Per germline, CDR1 MGHRA and CDR2 YSYEKL. The CDR3 loop spans 16 amino acids. Trimming cost V 0 bases and J 4 bases, with 16 bases left between them. CDR3 sequence: CASSQEGLGPSYEQYF. The CDR3 DNA follows: TGCGCCAGCAGCCAAGAAGGCCTGGGACCCTCTTACGAGCAGTACTTC.

V usage is TRBV7-6 and J usage is TRBJ2-3, with D maybe TRBD2 (6 bases). The CDR3 has 14 amino acids. The ends were cut back, 1 base at V and 3 bases at J, with 8 bases in the middle. The germline gives CDR1 SGHVS, CDR2 FNYEAQ. The CDR3 spells CASSLEGGTDTQYF. As DNA, the CDR3 is TGTGCCAGCAGCTTAGAGGGAGGAACAGATACGCAGTATTTT. Complete variable domain (other parts from reference TRBV7-6 and TRBJ2-3): GAGVSQSPRYKVTKRGQDVALRCDPISGHVSLYWYRQALGQGPEFLTYFNYEAQQDKSGLPNDRFSAERPEGSISTLTIQRTEQRDSAMYRCASSLEGGTDTQYFGPGTRLTVL.

This clone appeared a single time. The V and J genes are TRBV7-3 and TRBJ2-1, with 9 positions matching TRBD1. This CDR3 comprises 15 residues. Trimming took 4 bases from V and 4 from J; bases not matched to a gene: 5. CDR1 and CDR2 (germline): SGHTA, FQGTGA. As DNA, the CDR3 is TGTGCCAGCAGCTCCGGGACAGGGCGTTACAATGAGCAGTTCTTC. Translation: CASSSGTGRYNEQFF.

The rearrangement joins TRBV5-4 to TRBJ2-1; possibly TRBD2 for D (7 bases). The CDR3 is 15 amino acids. Trimming took 4 bases from V and 8 from J, leaving 19 bases between them. CDR1 is SGHNT, CDR2 YYREEE, per germline (reference sequence). The DNA for the CDR3 is TGTGCCAGCAGCCTAGGGGGGGCGGGGAGCTATGAGCAGTTCTTC. Protein product: CASSLGGAGSYEQFF. The entire variable domain, with the rest obtained from reference TRBV5-4 and TRBJ2-1, is as follows: ETGVTQSPTHLIKTRGQQVTLRCSSQSGHNTVSWYQQALGQGPQFIFQYYREEENGRGNFPPRFSGLQFPNYSSELNVNALELDDSALYLCASSLGGAGSYEQFFGPGTRLTVL.

The V call is TRBV7-9, the J call TRBJ1-2, with unresolved D. The ends were cut back, 1 base at V and 4 bases at J, with 13 bases in the middle. In germline, CDR1 is SEHNR, CDR2 FQNEAQ (reference sequence). CDR3 length: 15 amino acids. The chain's CDR3 is CASSLGLPDRYGYTF. In DNA form, the CDR3 reads TGTGCCAGCAGCTTAGGTCTCCCCGACCGCTATGGCTACACCTTC.

V and J are TRBV28 and TRBJ1-2; D is possibly TRBD1 (5 bases). V gave up 3 bases and J gave up 8 bases, with 13 bases separating them. Germline loops: CDR1 MDHEN, CDR2 SYDVKM. The CDR3 length is 13 residues. The CDR3 DNA is TGTGCCAGCAGTTTTGTAGACAGCGGGGGCTACACCTTC. It specifies CASSFVDSGGYTF.

This clone is labeled as medium-sized. The same CDR3 also results from other DNA sequences found in this sample. The rearrangement joins TRBV19 to TRBJ2-7; either TRBD1 or TRBD2 may fit D (5 bases each). This CDR3 spans 13 amino acids. Germline assignment: CDR1 LNHDA and CDR2 SQIVND (reference sequence). V was clipped by 3 bases and J by 3 bases, with 9 bases between them. CDR3: CASSIGTGYEQYF. CDR3 sequence (DNA): TGTGCCAGTAGTATCGGGACGGGCTACGAGCAGTACTTC. Variable domain in full (rest from reference TRBV19 and TRBJ2-7): DGGITQSPKYLFRKEGQNVTLSCEQNLNHDAMYWYRQDPGQGLRLIYYSQIVNDFQKGDIAEGYSVSREKKESFPLTVTSAQKNPTAFYLCASSIGTGYEQYFGPGTRLTVT.

This clone was seen only a few times. The chain couples TRBV5-1 to TRBJ2-7; 12 bases map to TRBD1. Germline lookup yields CDR1 SGHRS and CDR2 YFSETQ. J gave up 3 bases and V 5 bases, and 9 bases lay outside the gene matches. The CDR3 consists of 16 residues. The CDR3 loop is CASSSARDRGLYEQYF. CDR3 sequence (DNA): TGCGCCAGCAGTTCCGCCCGGGACAGGGGGCTCTACGAGCAGTACTTC. The full variable domain, completed using reference TRBV5-1 and TRBJ2-7, is KAGVTQTPRYLIKTRGQQVTLSCSPISGHRSVSWYQQTPGQGLQFLFEYFSETQRNKGNFPGRFSGRQFSNSRSEMNVSTLELGDSALYLCASSSARDRGLYEQYFGPGTRLTVT.

V is TRBV4-1 and J is TRBJ1-5, with 10 bases aligning to TRBD1. V gave up 3 bases and J gave up 7 bases; unmatched junction bases: 6. The CDR3 sequence is 15 residues long. The germline V gene has CDR1 MGHRA and CDR2 YSYEKL. This CDR3 reads CASSQVTGGGQPQHF. The CDR3, as DNA: TGCGCCAGCAGCCAGGTGACAGGGGGCGGGCAGCCCCAGCATTTT.

This clone was observed a single time. This chain connects TRBV7-7 to TRBJ2-3; 8 bases are a match to TRBD2. Germline-derived CDR1 and CDR2 are SSHAT and FNYEAQ (reference sequence). V trimming: 6 bases; J trimming: 1 base; junction bases outside the gene matches: 9. The CDR3 has 16 amino acids. The CDR3 bases are TGTGCCAGCAGTTTCGCGGGGGGCTTCGGCACAGATACGCAGTATTTT. Its translation: CASSFAGGFGTDTQYF.

The rearrangement links TRBV18 to TRBJ2-3; 11 bases agree with TRBD2. The CDR3 consists of 16 residues. V was clipped by 4 bases and J by 6 bases; unmatched bases: 9. Germline assignment: CDR1 KGHSH and CDR2 LQKENI. The CDR3 coding sequence is TGTGCCAGCTCACTTACCACTAGCGGGGGACAGGATACGCAGTATTTT. Translating it yields CASSLTTSGGQDTQYF.

This chain joins TRBV5-4 and TRBJ2-3; D is ambiguous. The ends were cut back, 0 bases at V and 4 bases at J, with 6 bases in the middle. In germline, CDR1 is SGHNT, CDR2 YYREEE (reference sequence). This CDR3 contains 13 residues. Here the CDR3 DNA reads TGTGCCAGCAGCTTGGCTCCGGCAGATACGCAGTATTTT. Its translation is CASSLAPADTQYF.

The V gene is TRBV19, the J gene TRBJ2-4; possibly TRBD2 for D (6 bases). V lost 7 bases, J lost 10 bases, and 20 bases lay in between. The CDR3 length is 14 residues. The germline CDR1 and CDR2 sequences are LNHDA and SQIVND (reference sequence). The CDR3 region is CASNTGTGNFIQYF. Written as DNA, the CDR3 is TGTGCCAGTAACACCGGGACTGGTAATTTTATTCAGTACTTC.

The chain uses TRBV11-2 and TRBJ2-7; a weak D match, TRBD1 (6 bases). The CDR3 consists of 13 residues. V gave up 3 bases and J gave up 3 bases, with 9 bases separating them. In germline, CDR1 is SGHAT, CDR2 FQNNGV. The CDR3 sequence is CASSLDSYYEQYF. Here the CDR3 DNA reads TGTGCCAGCAGCTTGGACAGTTACTACGAGCAGTACTTC.

The chain is built from TRBV29-1 and TRBJ1-6; tentatively, D is TRBD1 (6 bases). The CDR3 spans 14 residues. Germline CDR1 is SQVTM and CDR2 is ANQGSEA. V was trimmed by 4 bases and J by 7 bases, leaving 14 bases between them. Here the CDR3 reads CSVGGTRANSPLHF. DNA for the CDR3: TGCAGCGTTGGGGGGACACGCGCCAATTCACCCCTCCACTTT.

The V gene is TRBV10-3, the J gene TRBJ2-7; no reliable D call. CDR1 is ENHRY and CDR2 is SYGVKD in the germline V gene. This CDR3 has 12 residues. Trimming removed 3 bases at V and 3 bases at J, with 6 bases between. The CDR3: CAISDGIYEQYF. In nucleotides, the CDR3 is TGTGCCATCAGTGATGGTATCTACGAGCAGTACTTC.

The V call is TRBV18, the J call TRBJ1-2; 7 bases are shared with TRBD1. Germline values: CDR1 KGHSH, CDR2 LQKENI. CDR3 length: 14 amino acids. V was pared by 3 bases and J by 2 bases, with 3 bases of the junction left unmatched. The CDR3 DNA follows: TGTGCCAGCTCACCTACAGGGGTAAACTATGGCTACACCTTC. Translation: CASSPTGVNYGYTF.

This clone is a singleton in its sample. This sequence joins TRBV6-1 and TRBJ1-4, with D tentatively TRBD1 (5 bases). Trimming shortened V by 2 bases and J by 8 bases, and 12 bases separated the two germline ends. Germline CDR1 MNHNS, CDR2 SASEGT. CDR3 length equals 14 residues. The CDR3 nucleotides are TGTGCCAGCAGTGAAATGGGGGTTGGGGAAAAACTGTTTTTT. This sequence encodes CASSEMGVGEKLFF.

V is TRBV30 and J is TRBJ1-3; D is ambiguous. Per the germline V gene, CDR1 is GTSNPN and CDR2 is SVGIG (reference sequence). The CDR3 loop spans 11 amino acids. V was trimmed by 5 bases and J by 4 bases, leaving 6 bases between them. The CDR3 loop is CAWVGGNTIYF. CDR3 sequence (DNA): TGTGCCTGGGTTGGAGGAAACACCATATATTTT.